The source of this TCR beta chain is a study of early T cells in non-severe SARS-CoV-2 infection. Across the whole study: The authors sequenced bulk RNA from unsorted whole blood, leaving chains unpaired. Study findings and constraints: CD4 and private specificities were missed by VDJdb matching, which favored anti-spike CD8 responses.

The TCR library protocol attached unique molecular identifiers to the individual cDNA molecules. A single record per CDR3 protein comes from TCRdb applying MiXCR to the 5' RACE reads. The sample holds around 64,000 distinct CDR3 sequences, about 12% seen once. This clonotype was recorded a few times. Antigen unknown. This clonotype was obtained from an adult who was a healthcare worker with PCR-confirmed SARS-CoV-2 infection or an uninfected control (not recorded which). The sequencing sample was made of whole blood.

This chain's CDR3 is CASGPDVRSTEAFF. In nucleotides, the CDR3 is TGTGCTAGTGGCCCGGACGTCCGGAGCACTGAAGCTTTCTTT. This chain joins TRBV12-5 and TRBJ1-1; D not resolved. The CDR3 extends over 14 amino acids. Germline values: CDR1 LGHNT, CDR2 FRNRAP. V lost 6 bases to trimming and J lost 4 bases, with 15 bases between them.